The 16 T cell receptor beta chains below all came from one sample that was sequenced in a study of T cell responses to AZD1222 COVID-19 vaccine. Data came from immunoSEQ multiplex PCR; TCRdb stores just in-frame clones and leaves some out. The sample includes roughly 120,000 clones, around nine tenths of them seen just once. The sequencing used peripheral blood, collected 28 days after the second dose of the MenACWY control vaccine. The origin of the receptors is an adult who received the MenACWY meningococcal vaccine as a control.

In DNA form, the CDR3 reads TGCAGCGTTGGTTGGGCAGGCTCTGAAAAACTGTTTTTT. It codes for CSVGWAGSEKLFF. This chain uses TRBV29-1 with TRBJ1-4, with D hard to call. Per the germline V gene, CDR1 is SQVTM and CDR2 is ANQGSEA. CDR3 length: 13 amino acids. Trimming shortened V by 4 bases and J by 7 bases, and 13 bases separated the two germline ends. The full variable domain, completed using reference TRBV29-1 and TRBJ1-4, is SAVISQKPSRDICQRGTSLTIQCQVDSQVTMMFWYRQQPGQSLTLIATANQGSEATYESGFVIDKFPISRPNLTFSTLTVSNMSPEDSSIYLCSVGWAGSEKLFFGSGTQLSVL.

This clone was seen once. The CDR3 DNA sequence: TGTGCCACCAGTTCAACTAGCGTAGCCACCGGGGAGCTGTTTTTT. Its protein is CATSSTSVATGELFF. The V gene is TRBV24-1, the J gene TRBJ2-2; 7 bases are shared with TRBD2. Germline V gene lookup returns CDR1 KGHDR and CDR2 SFDVKD. The CDR3 is made up of 15 amino acids. J gave up 4 bases and V 6 bases, and 7 bases lay outside the gene matches.

V usage is TRBV7-2 and J usage is TRBJ1-1; 9 positions match TRBD1. The length of the CDR3 is 16 residues. Germline values: CDR1 SGHTA, CDR2 FQGNSA. V lost 2 bases and J lost 1; bases outside the gene matches: 5. The DNA of the CDR3 is TGTGCCAGCAGCTTAAGTTTGGACAGGGGGAACACTGAAGCTTTCTTT. It translates to CASSLSLDRGNTEAFF.

The chain couples TRBV3-1 (or the pseudogene TRBV3-2) to TRBJ1-1; tentative D call: TRBD1 (5 bases). There are 17 residues in the CDR3. CDR1 is LGHDT and CDR2 is YNNKEL in the germline V gene (reference sequence). The V and J ends lost 0 bases and 2 bases respectively, with 16 bases between them. CDR3 loop: CASSQDKGRGKNTEAFF. CDR3 bases: TGTGCCAGCAGCCAAGATAAGGGGCGCGGTAAAAACACTGAAGCTTTCTTT.

This chain joins TRBV3-1 (or the pseudogene TRBV3-2) and TRBJ1-6; D is possibly TRBD1 (6 bases). V was trimmed by 3 bases and J by 10 bases, leaving 13 bases between them. This CDR3 is 14 amino acids long. Germline assignment: CDR1 LGHDT and CDR2 YNNKEL (reference sequence). The CDR3 loop reads CASSQVYRESPLHF. Here the CDR3 DNA reads TGTGCCAGCAGCCAGGTTTACAGGGAATCACCCCTCCACTTT.

The rearrangement uses TRBV5-6 and TRBJ2-3, with 11 bases matching TRBD2. The CDR3 runs to 16 residues. The trim removed 1 base at V and 2 bases at J, leaving 3 bases unmatched. Germline CDR1 is SGHDT and CDR2 is YYEEEE. The DNA of the CDR3 is TGTGCCAGCAGCTTGACTAGCGGGGGACTCACAGATACGCAGTATTTT. This codes for CASSLTSGGLTDTQYF. The full variable domain, rest sourced from reference TRBV5-6 and TRBJ2-3, is DAGVTQSPTHLIKTRGQQVTLRCSPKSGHDTVSWYQQALGQGPQFIFQYYEEEERQRGNFPDRFSGHQFPNYSSELNVNALLLGDSALYLCASSLTSGGLTDTQYFGPGTRLTVL.

The chain recombines TRBV14 with TRBJ2-1, with TRBD2 matching 10 bases. The germline gives CDR1 SGHDN, CDR2 FVKESK. The junction had 10 bases not matched to a gene; V was cut back by 0 bases and J by 2 bases. The CDR3 runs 19 residues. CDR3 in DNA: TGTGCCAGCAGCCAAGAGATATCTGTTACTAGCGGGACCTACAATGAGCAGTTCTTC. Translated, it gives CASSQEISVTSGTYNEQFF.

This chain uses TRBV5-1 with TRBJ1-2, with no clear D. The germline V gene encodes CDR1 SGHRS and CDR2 YFSETQ. The CDR3 loop spans 14 amino acids. V was cut by 0 bases and J by 6 bases, with 12 bases left in between. The CDR3 bases are TGCGCCAGCAGCTTGGTCTTTCCGGAGGATGGCTACACCTTC. The encoded protein is CASSLVFPEDGYTF.

V is TRBV19 and J is TRBJ2-7, with 9 positions matching TRBD2. Germline assignment: CDR1 LNHDA and CDR2 SQIVND (reference sequence). The V and J ends lost 3 bases and 3 bases, in that order; junction bases with no gene match: 6. This CDR3 region has 15 residues. As DNA, the CDR3 is TGTGCCAGTAGTATGGGTAGCGGGAGAGTCTACGAGCAGTACTTC. It translates to CASSMGSGRVYEQYF.

The chain has TRBV12-5 and TRBJ1-5, with 11 bases matching TRBD1. Germline trimming cut 6 bases from V and 7 bases from J; bases unmatched to any gene: 8. There are 15 residues in the CDR3. Germline V gives CDR1 LGHNT, CDR2 FRNRAP. CDR3 sequence: CASGPDRGRGQPQHF. The CDR3 nucleotides are TGTGCTAGTGGCCCGGACAGGGGGCGCGGACAGCCCCAGCATTTT. The full variable domain, with the rest looked up from reference TRBV12-5 and TRBJ1-5, is DARVTQTPRHKVTEMGQEVTMRCQPILGHNTVFWYRQTMMQGLELLAYFRNRAPLDDSGMPKDRFSAEMPDATLATLKIQPSEPRDSAVYFCASGPDRGRGQPQHFGDGTRLSIL.

There are a few counts of this clone. The V gene is TRBV4-2, the J gene TRBJ1-1; 8 bases align to TRBD1. Germline V lookup: CDR1 LGHNA, CDR2 YNFKEQ. The CDR3 totals 17 residues. The V and J ends lost 1 base and 3 bases, in that order; junction bases with no gene match: 10. The CDR3 DNA reads TGTGCCAGCAGCCAAGCCTCAGGGGGCCTAGGATACACTGAAGCTTTCTTT. It codes for CASSQASGGLGYTEAFF.

This rearrangement joins TRBV6-2 or TRBV6-3 to TRBJ2-1, with no clear D. V was trimmed by 5 bases and J by 0 bases, leaving 8 bases between them. Germline-derived CDR1 and CDR2 are MNHEY and SVGEGT. This CDR3 has 14 amino acids. The CDR3 bases are TGTGCCAGCAGTCATAAGAGCTCCTACAATGAGCAGTTCTTC. Its translation is CASSHKSSYNEQFF.

The chain links TRBV4-3 to TRBJ2-6; perhaps D is TRBD1 or TRBD2 (5 bases each). The V end lost 0 bases, the J end lost 9 bases, and 12 bases lay between the germline ends. The CDR3 has 15 residues. The germline V gene has CDR1 LGHNA and CDR2 YSLEER. The CDR3 sequence is CASSQERQGVNVLTF. CDR3 in DNA: TGCGCCAGCAGCCAAGAAAGGCAGGGAGTCAACGTCCTGACTTTC.

The chain carries TRBV5-4 and TRBJ1-6, with D perhaps TRBD1 (5 bases). Germline V CDR1 and CDR2: SGHNT, YYREEE (reference sequence). Trimming pared 4 bases from V and 14 bases from J, leaving 16 bases between. The CDR3 has 13 residues. The chain's CDR3 is CASSPGLLSTLHF. The CDR3 region has the DNA TGTGCCAGCAGCCCGGGACTTTTATCCACCCTCCACTTT.

The chain carries TRBV2 and TRBJ2-2; 11 nucleotides line up with TRBD2. The V gene's germline CDR1 is SNHLY and CDR2 FYNNEI. Trimming cost V 8 bases and J 1 base; bases outside gene matches: 6. The CDR3 loop spans 16 amino acids. The CDR3 sequence is CASVLTSGRNTGELFF. The DNA for the CDR3 is TGTGCCAGCGTGTTAACTAGCGGGAGGAACACCGGGGAGCTGTTTTTT.

The V call is TRBV5-1, the J call TRBJ2-2; 8 bases line up with TRBD1. V trimming: 3 bases; J trimming: 5 bases; junction bases outside the gene matches: 21. CDR1 SGHRS and CDR2 YFSETQ come from the germline V gene. The CDR3 length is 20 residues. The CDR3 protein is CASSSNFYSGGLRRTGELFF. The CDR3 DNA follows: TGCGCCAGCAGCTCGAACTTTTATTCAGGGGGCCTGCGGAGGACCGGGGAGCTGTTTTTT.